These 32 T cell receptor beta chains were all obtained from the same sample, sequenced in a study of identical twins. Each CDR3 protein gets one entry after TCRdb re-called the 5' RACE reads with MiXCR. The sample lists 350,000 to 450,000 distinct CDR3 sequences, roughly 20% occurring once. Sequences were obtained from naive T cells sorted from blood. These receptors all stem from a man aged 45-65 years in good health.

This chain uses TRBV18 with TRBJ2-7, with 9 bases that match TRBD1. The germline V gene has CDR1 KGHSH and CDR2 LQKENI. V lost 3 bases to trimming and J lost 5 bases; unmatched junction nucleotides: 8. This CDR3 is 15 amino acids long. The CDR3 nucleotides are TGTGCCAGCTCACCGAGGACAGGGGTACGCGACGAGCAGTACTTC. The encoded protein is CASSPRTGVRDEQYF.

The chain couples TRBV6-5 to TRBJ2-1; D unresolved. CDR3 length: 15 residues. Germline V gene lookup returns CDR1 MNHEY and CDR2 SVGAGI. The germline V and J ends were trimmed by 0 bases and 8 bases, with 14 bases remaining between them. The CDR3 loop reads CASSYSGPFSDEQFF. The CDR3 DNA reads TGTGCCAGCAGTTACTCGGGCCCCTTTAGTGATGAGCAGTTCTTC.

The V gene is TRBV5-1, the J gene TRBJ2-1; TRBD2 might be the D (6 bases). The CDR3 is 15 residues long. Trimming cost V 5 bases and J 2 bases, with 14 bases left between them. The germline V gene has CDR1 SGHRS and CDR2 YFSETQ. The CDR3 reads CASSEERVAYNEQFF. The CDR3 DNA follows: TGCGCCAGCAGTGAGGAGCGGGTGGCCTACAATGAGCAGTTCTTC.

In this sample, this clonotype turned up many times. The rearrangement joins TRBV5-1 to TRBJ2-5, with D uncertain. This CDR3 has 13 amino acids. CDR1 and CDR2 from the germline V gene are SGHRS and YFSETQ. The ends were cut back, 1 base at V and 1 base at J, with 5 bases in the middle. CDR3 loop: CASSLQSQETQYF. CDR3 DNA sequence: TGCGCCAGCAGCTTGCAAAGCCAAGAGACCCAGTACTTC. Looking up the rest from reference TRBV5-1 and TRBJ2-5 gives the full variable domain: KAGVTQTPRYLIKTRGQQVTLSCSPISGHRSVSWYQQTPGQGLQFLFEYFSETQRNKGNFPGRFSGRQFSNSRSEMNVSTLELGDSALYLCASSLQSQETQYFGPGTRLLVL.

This clonotype has only a few counts. The rearrangement links TRBV12-3 or TRBV12-4 to TRBJ2-2, with D unresolved. The CDR3 contains 13 residues. Trimming cost V 7 bases and J 3 bases, with 9 bases left between them. CDR3 amino acids: CASTQGYTGELFF. The CDR3, as DNA: TGTGCCAGCACCCAAGGGTACACCGGGGAGCTGTTTTTT.

To note about this clonotype: This sequence may be a read error, since a much larger clone differs from it by one base. V usage is TRBV24-1 and J usage is TRBJ2-7, with TRBD2 identical over 8 bases. This CDR3 contains 15 residues. Germline CDR1 is KGHDR and CDR2 is SFDVKD. The CDR3 DNA sequence: TGTGCCACCAGTGATTCGACTAGCGCGACCTACGAGCGGTACTTC. Encoded protein: CATSDSTSATYERYF.

This clonotype turned up a few times. V gene TRBV10-3 combines with J gene TRBJ1-2, with TRBD1 matching 7 bases. Germline CDR1 reads ENHRY; CDR2 reads SYGVKD. V lost 7 bases, J lost 6 bases, and 5 bases stayed unmatched. The CDR3 is made up of 12 amino acids. Here the CDR3 reads CAINPGGNGYTF. The CDR3 nucleotides are TGTGCCATCAACCCAGGGGGTAATGGCTACACCTTC.

The rearrangement uses TRBV24-1 and TRBJ2-1, with 7 bases that match TRBD1. The CDR3 has 22 residues. The V gene's germline CDR1 is KGHDR and CDR2 SFDVKD. The V gene end was trimmed by 3 bases and the J gene end by 0 bases; junction bases not matched to a gene: 22. This CDR3 reads CATSDRDSTRGASQHSYNEQFF. The DNA of the CDR3 is TGTGCCACCAGTGATAGGGACAGCACTCGCGGCGCCTCGCAGCACTCCTACAATGAGCAGTTCTTC.

This chain links TRBV29-1 with TRBJ1-3, with D possibly matching TRBD1 (6 bases). Per germline, CDR1 SQVTM and CDR2 ANQGSEA. This CDR3 region has 14 residues. V was clipped by 6 bases and J by 0 bases, with 12 bases between them. The CDR3 DNA reads TGCAGCGTGCGGACAGAGAGCTCTGGAAACACCATATATTTT. Protein product: CSVRTESSGNTIYF.

This clonotype was counted ten times or more. At one end the junction does not follow the germline gene, possibly because of a read error. This chain uses TRBV5-1 with TRBJ2-3; no clear D gene. Germline CDR1 SGHRS, CDR2 YFSETQ. The CDR3 spans 13 residues. CDR3 in DNA: TGTGCCAGCAGCTTAAGCAGCACAGATACGCAGTATTTT. Amino acid sequence: CASSLSSTDTQYF.

This clonotype occurred a few times. The V call is TRBV28, the J call TRBJ1-5; tentative D call: TRBD1 (5 bases). This CDR3 contains 15 residues. CDR1 and CDR2 (germline): MDHEN, SYDVKM. Trimming shortened V by 5 bases and J by 2 bases, and 13 bases separated the two germline ends. CDR3 nucleotides: TGTGCCAGCAGTAGATCAGGGAAGGGCAATCAGCCCCAGCATTTT. Residues: CASSRSGKGNQPQHF.

This clonotype appeared many times. This chain connects TRBV30 to TRBJ2-1; the match to TRBD2 covers 10 bases. This CDR3 is 16 amino acids long. Germline assignment: CDR1 GTSNPN and CDR2 SVGIG (reference sequence). The J segment lost 2 bases and the V segment lost 0 bases, leaving 4 bases of the junction unmatched. The CDR3 coding sequence is TGTGCCTGGAGTGTTTGGAGCGGGGGGGCCTACAATGAGCAGTTCTTC. Protein: CAWSVWSGGAYNEQFF.

The rearrangement joins TRBV6-1 to TRBJ2-5, with D perhaps TRBD1 (6 bases). The ends were cut back, 6 bases at V and 5 bases at J, with 16 bases in the middle. The germline V gene has CDR1 MNHNS and CDR2 SASEGT. The CDR3 contains 14 residues. The CDR3 reads CASRPGHGAETQYF. Here the CDR3 DNA reads TGTGCCAGCAGGCCGGGACATGGAGCGGAGACCCAGTACTTC.

The chain links TRBV5-6 to TRBJ2-7, with no clear D. V was shortened by 0 bases and J by 2 bases, with 12 bases between the two germline ends. The germline gives CDR1 SGHDT, CDR2 YYEEEE. The CDR3 totals 15 residues. CDR3: CASSLGGARPYEQYF. As DNA, the CDR3 is TGTGCCAGCAGCTTGGGCGGTGCTAGACCCTACGAGCAGTACTTC.

This clonotype showed up just a few times. The V gene is TRBV6-1, the J gene TRBJ2-5; 9 nucleotides align to TRBD1. Trimming took 8 bases from V and 2 from J; bases not matched to a gene: 9. The germline CDR1 and CDR2 sequences are MNHNS and SASEGT. The CDR3 length is 15 residues. CDR3 nucleotide sequence: TGTGCCAGCTCAAAACAGGGGGCTGCTCAAGAGACCCAGTACTTC. Residues: CASSKQGAAQETQYF.

This clonotype was counted many times. V is TRBV4-1 and J is TRBJ1-5, with TRBD1 as a possible D gene (5 bases). Trimming took 3 bases from V and 1 from J, leaving 10 bases between them. Germline V lookup: CDR1 MGHRA, CDR2 YSYEKL. The CDR3 length is 15 residues. CDR3 nucleotide sequence: TGCGCCAGCAGCCAGGGGGGGTTGAGCAATCAGCCCCAGCATTTT. This gives the protein CASSQGGLSNQPQHF.

This clonotype was detected a few times. The chain joins TRBV15 to TRBJ2-1; 8 nucleotides match TRBD1. V dropped 4 bases and J dropped 1; count of bases not matched to a gene: 6. Per germline, CDR1 LNHNV and CDR2 YYDKDF (reference sequence). This CDR3 contains 16 residues. The CDR3 protein is CATSKDRGFSYNEQFF. CDR3 in DNA: TGTGCCACCAGCAAAGACAGGGGCTTTTCCTACAATGAGCAGTTCTTC.

The V call is TRBV6-5, the J call TRBJ2-1; D gene ambiguous. This CDR3 has 15 amino acids. Germline V CDR1 and CDR2: MNHEY, SVGAGI. V was trimmed by 4 bases and J by 0 bases, leaving 10 bases between them. CDR3 in DNA: TGTGCCAGCAGTTCTCGACTCAGCTCCTACAATGAGCAGTTCTTC. This gives the protein CASSSRLSSYNEQFF.

A few counts support this clonotype. The CDR3 protein is CASSSSAGYEQYF. The CDR3 bases are TGTGCCAGCAGCTCTTCGGCGGGCTACGAGCAGTACTTC. The rearrangement joins TRBV7-2 to TRBJ2-7; D is perhaps TRBD2 (5 bases). CDR1 is SGHTA and CDR2 is FQGNSA in the germline V gene. The V end was cut by 4 bases, the J end by 3 bases, with 10 bases between. CDR3 length: 13 amino acids.

The rearrangement links TRBV27 to TRBJ1-4; TRBD1 is a possible D gene (6 bases). The CDR3 is made up of 14 amino acids. Germline CDR1 and CDR2: MNHEY and SMNVEV (reference sequence). V was shortened by 6 bases and J by 8 bases, with 16 bases between the two germline ends. The CDR3 DNA sequence: TGTGCCAGCAGGATGGCAGGGGTTTCCGAAAAACTGTTTTTT. This codes for CASRMAGVSEKLFF.

This clonotype has ten or more counts. The CDR3 DNA reads as TGTGCCATCAGTGAGGGCGGGAGATACGAGCAGTACTTC. This gives the protein CAISEGGRYEQYF. V and J are TRBV10-3 and TRBJ2-7; 7 bases are a match to TRBD2. J gave up 4 bases and V 2 bases, and 2 bases lay outside the gene matches. CDR3 length equals 13 residues. CDR1 ENHRY and CDR2 SYGVKD come from the germline V gene.

The chain employs TRBV15 and TRBJ1-4, with D possibly being TRBD1 (6 bases). The germline V gene has CDR1 LNHNV and CDR2 YYDKDF (reference sequence). This CDR3 contains 15 residues. V was trimmed by 7 bases and J by 0 bases, leaving 12 bases between them. The CDR3, as DNA: TGTGCCACCATCGAAACAGGGTCAACTAATGAAAAACTGTTTTTT. Translation: CATIETGSTNEKLFF.

The chain combines TRBV20-1 with TRBJ2-4; the D gene could be TRBD1 or TRBD2 (5 bases each). The V end was cut by 6 bases, the J end by 6 bases, with 15 bases between. This CDR3 is built from 13 residues. From germline, CDR1 is DFQATT and CDR2 SNEGSKA (reference sequence). The CDR3 loop reads CSAVGGGRNIQYF. The CDR3 DNA reads as TGCAGTGCAGTCGGTGGGGGAAGAAACATTCAGTACTTC.

This clonotype was counted a few times. This chain links TRBV7-9 with TRBJ2-1; D is unresolved. The CDR3 is 11 amino acids. V was clipped by 1 base and J by 13 bases, with 8 bases between them. CDR1 is SEHNR and CDR2 is FQNEAQ in the germline V gene (reference sequence). As DNA, the CDR3 is TGTGCCAGCAGCTTAGAGGGAAAACAGTTCTTC. It specifies CASSLEGKQFF.

CDR3: CASSLPLAGGDNEQFF. The DNA for the CDR3 is TGTGCCAGCAGCCTCCCCCTAGCGGGGGGCGACAATGAGCAGTTCTTC. The V call is TRBV4-2, the J call TRBJ2-1; 11 bases agree with TRBD2. Germline CDR1 and CDR2: LGHNA and YNFKEQ. There are 16 residues in the CDR3. Trimming cost V 4 bases and J 5 bases; bases outside gene matches: 7.

The J gene is TRBJ2-3, the V gene TRBV24-1; D perhaps matches TRBD2 (6 bases). The CDR3 is 14 amino acids. The V gene's germline CDR1 is KGHDR and CDR2 SFDVKD. The V and J ends lost 5 bases and 1 base respectively, with 9 bases between them. CDR3 protein: CATSVTGGTDTQYF. Written as DNA, the CDR3 is TGTGCCACCAGTGTTACGGGGGGCACAGATACGCAGTATTTT.

V usage is TRBV27 and J usage is TRBJ2-2; no definite D call. The CDR3 totals 11 residues. Germline V gives CDR1 MNHEY, CDR2 SMNVEV (reference sequence). V lost 5 bases to trimming and J lost 7 bases, with 5 bases between them. CDR3 amino acids: CASSKVGELFF. Here the CDR3 DNA reads TGTGCCAGCAGTAAGGTCGGGGAGCTGTTTTTT.

There are many counts of this clonotype. The genes are TRBV20-1 and TRBJ2-6, with a weak D call TRBD2 (6 bases). CDR1 and CDR2 from the germline V gene are DFQATT and SNEGSKA (reference sequence). CDR3 size: 14 residues. V lost 3 bases to trimming and J lost 2 bases, with 8 bases between them. CDR3 region: CSAREGTGANVLTF. The DNA of the CDR3 is TGCAGTGCTAGGGAGGGGACTGGGGCCAACGTCCTGACTTTC.

The J gene is TRBJ2-6, the V gene TRBV20-1; no clear D. CDR3 length equals 14 residues. V shed 2 bases and J shed 4 bases, with 9 bases lying between them. Germline CDR1 is DFQATT and CDR2 is SNEGSKA (reference sequence). CDR3 sequence reads: CSARLASGANVLTF. For the CDR3, the DNA is TGCAGTGCTAGATTGGCGTCCGGGGCCAACGTCCTGACTTTC.

The J gene is TRBJ2-3, the V gene TRBV10-1; 7 bases fit TRBD1. This CDR3 contains 14 residues. Germline lookup yields CDR1 WNHNN and CDR2 SYGVQD (reference sequence). Trimming removed 6 bases from V and 2 bases from J; junction bases left unmatched: 5. The DNA for the CDR3 is TGCGCCAGCAGCGACGGGACAGCCACAGATACGCAGTATTTT. The encoded protein is CASSDGTATDTQYF.

The table lists this clonotype with a few counts. The chain is built from TRBV20-1 and TRBJ1-4; D uncertain. Germline V lookup: CDR1 DFQATT, CDR2 SNEGSKA (reference sequence). V lost 3 bases to trimming and J lost 6 bases, with 2 bases between them. The CDR3 loop spans 10 amino acids. The CDR3, as DNA: TGCAGTGCTAGTGATGAAAAACTGTTTTTT. Its protein is CSASDEKLFF.

The chain recombines TRBV12-3 or TRBV12-4 with TRBJ1-5, with D tentatively TRBD1 (6 bases). V was shortened by 5 bases and J by 3 bases, with 11 bases between the two germline ends. CDR3 length equals 14 residues. The CDR3 here is CASSAGQFNQPQHF. CDR3 nucleotide sequence: TGTGCCAGCAGTGCCGGACAGTTCAATCAGCCCCAGCATTTT.